These T cell receptor beta chains were read from a single sample in a study of T and B cells in COVID-19 patients. In TCRdb, the multiplex PCR reads were re-called with MiXCR into one record per CDR3 protein. The table records fewer than 5,500 distinct CDR3 sequences, approximately 30% of them present only once. The sample comprised blood. Receptor source: a human donor with active COVID-19. Each CDR3 is given with its conserved first and last residue. D genes are given only for firm matches. For some rows the clone size is stated as once, few or many, or as a class when expanded; others skip it.

d_call j_call v_call clone_size cdr3_aa cdr3_nt
TRBD1 TRBJ1-2 TRBV2 - CASSAQGGPNYGYTF TGTGCCAGCAGCGCACAGGGGGGACCTAACTATGGCTACACCTTC
- TRBJ1-6 TRBV27 - CASTPGGRNSPLHF TGTGCCAGCACCCCGGGGGGGAGGAATTCACCCCTCCACTTT
TRBD1 TRBJ2-1 TRBV4-3 - CASSQGTGGGNEQFF TGCGCCAGCAGCCAAGGGACAGGGGGCGGGAATGAGCAGTTCTTC
- TRBJ2-1 TRBV5-4 medium-sized CASSLDDGEQFF TGTGCCAGCAGCTTGGATGACGGTGAGCAGTTCTTC
- TRBJ1-1 TRBV10-3 - CAIRNLEGVNAEAFF TGTGCCATCAGGAATCTAGAAGGGGTAAACGCTGAAGCTTTCTTT
- TRBJ2-5 TRBV14 - CASSQGRESRWTQYF TGTGCCAGCAGCCAAGGGAGGGAATCCAGGTGGACCCAGTACTTC
TRBD2 TRBJ2-7 TRBV6-5 few CASSSDPGLADYEQYF TGTGCCAGCAGTTCGGATCCGGGACTAGCGGACTACGAGCAGTACTTC
- TRBJ2-2 TRBV15 medium-sized CATRAGRTPIPGELFF TGTGCCACCCGGGCAGGGCGGACTCCCATCCCCGGGGAGCTGTTTTTT
- TRBJ1-1 TRBV6-1 - CASSYTTGGTEAFF TGTGCCAGCAGTTATACGACGGGGGGCACTGAAGCTTTCTTT
- TRBJ1-2 TRBV27 - CASSPQLAGAPYGYTF TGTGCCAGCAGTCCCCAGTTAGCGGGGGCGCCCTATGGCTACACCTTC
TRBD2 TRBJ2-7 TRBV19 medium-sized CASRTGLDVGEQYF TGTGCCAGTAGGACCGGACTAGACGTCGGGGAGCAGTACTTC
TRBD2 TRBJ2-7 TRBV5-1 - CASSGDSGYEQYF TGCGCCAGCAGCGGTGATAGCGGGTACGAGCAGTACTTC
TRBD1 TRBJ1-6 TRBV24-1 few CATNRDSDSPLHF TGTGCCACCAACCGGGACAGCGACTCACCCCTCCACTTT
TRBD2 TRBJ2-2 TRBV20-1 - CSARIGISGVTTANTGELFF TGCAGTGCTAGAATTGGGATTAGCGGGGTTACCACCGCGAACACCGGGGAGCTGTTTTTT
- TRBJ1-3 TRBV4-3 - CASSRALGGAGNTIYF TGCGCCAGCAGCCGGGCCCTGGGTGGGGCTGGAAACACCATATATTTT
- TRBJ2-1 TRBV20-1 - CSASRDEVLNEQFF TGCAGTGCCAGCCGGGACGAAGTGTTGAATGAGCAGTTCTTC
- TRBJ1-1 TRBV15 medium-sized CATSISPVGLEAFF TGTGCCACCAGCATAAGTCCGGTGGGTCTTGAAGCTTTCTTT
- TRBJ1-5 TRBV20-1 - CSADRGVNQPQHF TGCAGTGCTGACCGGGGGGTGAATCAGCCCCAGCATTTT
- TRBJ1-3 TRBV5-6 - CASSFWRGSGNTIYF TGTGCCAGCAGCTTTTGGCGGGGCTCTGGAAACACCATATATTTT
TRBD2 TRBJ2-1 TRBV27 medium-sized CASTPGGAYNEQFF TGTGCCAGCACCCCGGGGGGGGCCTACAATGAGCAGTTCTTC
- TRBJ1-4 TRBV4-3 - CASSQDLSPGREKLFF TGCGCCAGCAGCCAAGATCTGTCACCCGGTAGGGAAAAACTGTTTTTT
- TRBJ1-5 TRBV11-2 - CASSHNSQPQHF TGTGCCAGCAGCCATAATTCTCAGCCCCAGCATTTT
- TRBJ1-5 TRBV5-6 few CASSAAGAFYQPQHF TGTGCCAGCAGCGCTGCCGGGGCCTTTTATCAGCCCCAGCATTTT
TRBD1 TRBJ2-3 TRBV29-1 large CSVELGQGTDTQYF TGCAGCGTTGAATTGGGACAGGGCACAGATACGCAGTATTTT
TRBD2 TRBJ2-1 TRBV19 medium-sized CASSSSGRGIYNEQFF TGTGCCAGTAGTTCAAGCGGGAGGGGGATCTACAATGAGCAGTTCTTC
TRBD2 TRBJ2-1 TRBV19 - CASNTWGGTSGYNEQFF TGTGCCAGTAACACCTGGGGCGGGACTAGCGGCTACAATGAGCAGTTCTTC
- TRBJ1-5 TRBV12-3/TRBV12-4 - CASSLQTGNQPQHF TGTGCCAGCAGTTTACAGACCGGAAATCAGCCCCAGCATTTT
TRBD2 TRBJ2-1 TRBV19 medium-sized CASSLTSGRINEQFF TGTGCCAGTAGCCTGACTAGCGGGAGGATCAATGAGCAGTTCTTC
- TRBJ2-3 TRBV5-1 - CASSLGTVDTDTQYF TGCGCCAGCAGCTTGGGGACGGTCGACACAGATACGCAGTATTTT
TRBD2 TRBJ2-3 TRBV7-9 few CASGSPSGWRAGTDTQYF TGTGCCAGCGGATCCCCTAGCGGGTGGAGGGCGGGCACAGATACGCAGTATTTT
TRBD1 TRBJ2-7 TRBV7-9 - CASSLAVQTGSSYEQYF TGTGCCAGCAGCTTAGCTGTCCAGACAGGGAGCTCCTACGAGCAGTACTTC
TRBD2 TRBJ2-1 TRBV20-1 - CSAQLPGLANEQFF TGCAGTGCTCAATTACCGGGACTAGCCAATGAGCAGTTCTTC
TRBD1 TRBJ2-7 TRBV30 medium-sized CAWRGDRRRPYEQYF TGTGCCTGGAGAGGGGACAGGAGAAGGCCCTACGAGCAGTACTTC
- TRBJ1-1 TRBV7-9 few CASRDQPGGRAFF TGTGCCAGCAGAGACCAGCCGGGGGGTCGGGCTTTCTTT
- TRBJ1-1 TRBV7-4 - CASSPGGNTEAFF TGTGCCAGCAGCCCGGGGGGGAACACTGAAGCTTTCTTT
TRBD1 TRBJ1-6 TRBV6-5 - CASRIDRAAQNSPLHF TGTGCCAGCAGGATAGACAGGGCCGCGCAAAATTCACCCCTCCACTTT
- TRBJ2-7 TRBV6-1 medium-sized CASSEEVYRSYEQYF TGTGCCAGCAGTGAAGAGGTGTATAGGTCCTACGAGCAGTACTTC
TRBD1 TRBJ2-5 TRBV5-4 medium-sized CASSPTGKETQYF TGTGCCAGCAGCCCGACAGGGAAAGAGACCCAGTACTTC
- TRBJ1-4 TRBV27 medium-sized CASSLWEGEIEKLFF TGTGCCAGCAGTTTATGGGAAGGGGAGATAGAAAAACTGTTTTTT
TRBD1 TRBJ1-1 TRBV30 many CAWSRGAEAFF TGTGCCTGGTCCAGGGGGGCTGAAGCTTTCTTT
TRBD1 TRBJ2-2 TRBV5-4 medium-sized CASSAPGGADTGELFF TGTGCCAGCAGCGCACCAGGGGGCGCGGACACCGGGGAGCTGTTTTTT
TRBD1 TRBJ1-6 TRBV5-4 few CASSSQQGAGSPLHF TGTGCCAGCAGCTCCCAACAGGGGGCGGGATCACCCCTCCACTTT
- TRBJ2-3 TRBV30 medium-sized CAWRGGGTADTQYF TGTGCCTGGAGGGGAGGAGGTACGGCGGATACGCAGTATTTT
TRBD1 TRBJ2-7 TRBV5-6 - CASSFQGVAYEQYF TGTGCCAGCAGCTTCCAGGGGGTGGCCTACGAGCAGTACTTC
TRBD1 TRBJ1-2 TRBV19 - CASSNRDRGQNYGYTF TGTGCCAGTAGCAACCGGGACAGGGGACAAAACTATGGCTACACCTTC
TRBD1 TRBJ2-1 TRBV5-6 - CASSLEWTGGSNEQFF TGTGCCAGCAGCTTGGAGTGGACAGGGGGTAGCAATGAGCAGTTCTTC
- TRBJ2-2 TRBV14 - CASSYNVEAGELFF TGTGCCAGCAGCTACAATGTGGAGGCCGGGGAGCTGTTTTTT
- TRBJ1-2 TRBV5-6 - CASSRSAWLRGGYTF TGTGCCAGCAGCAGGTCGGCGTGGCTTCGGGGGGGCTACACCTTC
- TRBJ2-2 TRBV29-1 large CSVDLTGTGGELFF TGCAGCGTTGACCTGACAGGGACTGGCGGGGAGCTGTTTTTT